The clone carrying this T cell receptor (beta chain) was detected many times. In the library, each TCR cDNA molecule bore its own unique molecular identifier. Using its own MiXCR run on the 5' RACE reads, TCRdb lists one record per CDR3 protein. The data contain 9,500 to 15,000 distinct CDR3 sequences, about 6% of them singletons. The source of the sample is a study of spatial heterogeneity in lung cancer. In the study overall: Among detected sequences, beta-chain ones consistently exceeded alpha-chain ones in number. In the raw reads, each unique TCR and UMI combination was present more than ten times on average.

Germline lookup yields CDR1 MNHNS and CDR2 SASEGT. Trimming took 4 bases from V and 8 from J; bases not matched to a gene: 9. The CDR3 length is 15 residues. Time point: sample taken at primary tumor resection. Whole RNA from tumor, nontumor lung or frozen PBMC was sequenced unsorted. The cohort: 70 to 75 early-stage, untreated non-small cell lung cancer patients. The receptor's source is a male donor with early-stage non-small cell lung cancer. The chain recombines TRBV6-1 with TRBJ2-1; 9 bases align to TRBD2. The sequences come from normal lung tissue next to the tumor, collected at surgery. The CDR3 region is CASSALAGTIDEQFF. CDR3 DNA sequence: TGTGCCAGCAGTGCCCTAGCGGGGACCATAGATGAGCAGTTCTTC.